The 30 T cell receptor beta chains presented below share a single source sample, sequenced in a study of shared clonotypes between healthy human individuals. The method was immunoSEQ multiplex PCR; TCRdb's version includes in-frame clones alone and lacks a portion of them. Of roughly 2.6 million clones listed, over 85% are singletons. The sample consisted of naive CD4+ T cells sorted from blood. The subset: CD45RA+ positively selected. These receptors all stem from a man aged 18 to 35 in good health.

This clone was counted a single time. The V gene is TRBV6-1, the J gene TRBJ2-7; TRBD1 agrees at 12 bases. This CDR3 is built from 15 residues. V gave up 6 bases and J gave up 3 bases; unmatched junction bases: 6. Germline V gene lookup returns CDR1 MNHNS and CDR2 SASEGT. The CDR3 region has the DNA TGTGCCAGCAGGTCCGGGACAGGGGGCTTCTACGAGCAGTACTTC. It encodes CASRSGTGGFYEQYF.

This chain uses TRBV7-6 with TRBJ2-3; 8 bases are a match to TRBD2. Germline CDR1 SGHVS, CDR2 FNYEAQ. V lost 3 bases to trimming and J lost 4 bases; unmatched junction nucleotides: 9. The CDR3 has 16 amino acids. DNA for the CDR3: TGTGCCAGCAGCTTGGGAGCGGGAGTCGAGGCAGATACGCAGTATTTT. Its protein product is CASSLGAGVEADTQYF.

The chain links TRBV6-7 to TRBJ1-6; D unclear. TRBV6-7 is labeled an ORF, and its function is uncertain. Trimming stripped 2 bases from V and 5 bases from J, with 16 bases between. The CDR3 has 17 residues. The CDR3 DNA follows: TGTGCCAGCAGTTACCCTCAGGCTATCTACAATAATTCACCCCTCCACTTT. Its protein is CASSYPQAIYNNSPLHF.

This clone was detected a few times. The same CDR3 can be traced to other DNA sequences in this sample. The chain carries TRBV18 and TRBJ2-2; D gene uncertain. The CDR3 extends over 12 amino acids. CDR1 is KGHSH, CDR2 LQKENI, per germline. V was pared by 2 bases and J by 3 bases, with 1 base between. The CDR3 protein is CASSPDTGELFF. The CDR3, as DNA: TGTGCCAGCTCACCAGACACCGGGGAGCTGTTTTTT.

The chain couples TRBV18 to TRBJ2-1; 9 bases match TRBD1. CDR3 size: 15 residues. CDR1 and CDR2 from the germline V gene are KGHSH and LQKENI. V was clipped by 6 bases and J by 5 bases; unmatched bases: 8. This CDR3 reads CASSPGQGQHNEQFF. DNA of the CDR3: TGTGCCAGCTCTCCAGGACAGGGGCAGCACAATGAGCAGTTCTTC.

The CDR3 region is CASSLLAGGPNNEQFF. CDR3 DNA: TGCGCCAGCAGCCTTCTAGCGGGAGGGCCTAACAATGAGCAGTTCTTC. The J gene is TRBJ2-1, the V gene TRBV10-1; TRBD2 matches at 12 bases. The trim removed 6 bases at V and 5 bases at J, leaving 8 bases unmatched. Per the germline V gene, CDR1 is WNHNN and CDR2 is SYGVQD (reference sequence). CDR3 length: 16 residues.

The chain links TRBV5-6 to TRBJ2-3, with 8 bases identical to TRBD1. Germline V CDR1 and CDR2: SGHDT, YYEEEE. The CDR3 contains 15 residues. V shed 3 bases, J shed 6 bases, and the junction held 9 bases outside the gene matches. The CDR3 DNA sequence: TGTGCCAGCAGCTCATCTGTACAGGGGGGCGATACGCAGTATTTT. Translating it yields CASSSSVQGGDTQYF.

V and J are TRBV5-4 and TRBJ2-5; the D gene could be TRBD1 or TRBD2 (5 bases each). Trimming left V 2 bases short and J 5 bases short, with 22 bases between. The germline gives CDR1 SGHNT, CDR2 YYREEE (reference sequence). The CDR3 extends over 17 amino acids. The CDR3 here is CASSLEGRAALGETQYF. The CDR3 region has the DNA TGTGCCAGCAGCTTAGAGGGGCGGGCCGCCTTGGGCGAGACCCAGTACTTC.

CDR3 DNA: TGTGCCATCAGTGTCGGTTCTGGGGCCAACGTCCTGACTTTC. It encodes CAISVGSGANVLTF. J is TRBJ2-6 and V is TRBV10-3, with D unresolved. Trimming removed 4 bases at V and 1 base at J, with 5 bases between. The CDR3 covers 14 residues. CDR1 is ENHRY and CDR2 is SYGVKD in the germline V gene.

V is TRBV5-1 and J is TRBJ1-4; D remains unclear. Germline V gene data show CDR1 as SGHRS and CDR2 as YFSETQ. There are 14 residues in the CDR3. V dropped 1 base and J dropped 6 bases, with 10 bases sitting between them. The CDR3 loop reads CASSLSGVDEKLFF. The CDR3 nucleotides read TGCGCCAGCAGCTTGTCCGGGGTGGATGAAAAACTGTTTTTT. Full variable domain (missing parts from reference TRBV5-1 and TRBJ1-4): KAGVTQTPRYLIKTRGQQVTLSCSPISGHRSVSWYQQTPGQGLQFLFEYFSETQRNKGNFPGRFSGRQFSNSRSEMNVSTLELGDSALYLCASSLSGVDEKLFFGSGTQLSVL.

In regard to this clone: Other DNA sequences within the sample encode an identical CDR3. The CDR3 bases are TGCGCCAGCAGCACCGGGACTAGCGGGATTTACGAGCAGTACTTC. Its translation: CASSTGTSGIYEQYF. The chain joins TRBV5-1 to TRBJ2-7; 13 positions match TRBD2. Looked up from germline, CDR1 is SGHRS and CDR2 is YFSETQ. The CDR3 loop spans 15 amino acids. V lost 4 bases, J lost 4 bases, and 5 bases stayed unmatched.

The chain uses TRBV5-4 and TRBJ2-3; 7 positions agree with TRBD1. Germline trimming cut 4 bases from V and 5 bases from J; bases unmatched to any gene: 10. This CDR3 region has 15 residues. Germline V lookup: CDR1 SGHNT, CDR2 YYREEE (reference sequence). Here the CDR3 reads CASSRTPTGRDTQYF. For the CDR3, the DNA is TGTGCCAGCAGCCGGACCCCGACAGGGAGAGATACGCAGTATTTT.

V usage is TRBV12-5 and J usage is TRBJ2-3; no clear D gene. The V end lost 6 bases, the J end lost 5 bases, and 12 bases lay between the germline ends. The CDR3 is 13 amino acids. Germline loops: CDR1 LGHNT, CDR2 FRNRAP. The DNA for the CDR3 is TGTGCTAGTGGCCTGACGAGACGAGATACGCAGTATTTT. Its protein is CASGLTRRDTQYF.

The rearrangement links TRBV5-1 to TRBJ1-1; D is uncertain. The CDR3 has 17 residues. V was trimmed by 2 bases and J by 5 bases, leaving 22 bases between them. Germline V gene sequence: CDR1 SGHRS, CDR2 YFSETQ. The CDR3 nucleotides read TGCGCCAGCAGCTTTGATCCTTCGGCCGGCCCCTGGACTGAAGCTTTCTTT. Protein product: CASSFDPSAGPWTEAFF.

This rearrangement joins TRBV10-3 to TRBJ1-6; 9 nucleotides agree with TRBD1. V was clipped by 11 bases and J by 9 bases; unmatched bases: 11. CDR1 and CDR2 (germline): ENHRY, SYGVKD. The CDR3 extends over 14 amino acids. The CDR3 protein is CAGGNTGGSSPLHF. CDR3 in DNA: TGTGCCGGCGGAAATACAGGGGGCAGTTCACCCCTCCACTTT.

This clone has just one count. The chain couples TRBV25-1 to TRBJ2-7; possibly TRBD2 for D (6 bases). With 2 bases removed from V and 7 bases from J, the gap between germline ends came to 12 bases. From germline, CDR1 is MGHDK and CDR2 SYGVNS. This CDR3 comprises 13 residues. The CDR3 spells CASSEGDFREQYF. CDR3 bases: TGTGCCAGCAGTGAAGGGGACTTCAGGGAGCAGTACTTC.

The chain joins TRBV10-3 to TRBJ2-5, with a weak D call TRBD2 (6 bases). Looked up from germline, CDR1 is ENHRY and CDR2 is SYGVKD. CDR3 length: 12 residues. V lost 6 bases and J lost 5, with 10 bases in between. The DNA for the CDR3 is TGTGCCATCAGCCAGGCGGGGGAGACCCAGTACTTC. Its protein product is CAISQAGETQYF.

V and J are TRBV9 and TRBJ2-7; TRBD2 matches at 7 bases. V trimming: 4 bases; J trimming: 1 base; junction bases outside the gene matches: 14. This CDR3 comprises 17 residues. Germline CDR1 reads SGDLS; CDR2 reads YYNGEE. The CDR3 loop reads CASSPRWVTGGSYEQYF. CDR3 nucleotide sequence: TGTGCCAGCAGCCCCCGGTGGGTAACGGGAGGTTCCTACGAGCAGTACTTC.

In DNA form, the CDR3 reads TGCGCCAGCAGTGAGAGTGGACAGGGGTCATACGAGCAGTACTTC. Translated: CASSESGQGSYEQYF. The chain joins TRBV10-1 to TRBJ2-7, with 9 bases fitting TRBD1. CDR1 is WNHNN and CDR2 is SYGVQD in the germline V gene (reference sequence). The CDR3 is 15 residues long. Unmatched junction bases numbered 6, after V lost 2 bases and J lost 4 bases.

This chain links TRBV5-6 with TRBJ1-6; 10 positions match TRBD1. Germline V gives CDR1 SGHDT, CDR2 YYEEEE. CDR3 length equals 16 residues. V shed 4 bases, J shed 5 bases, and the junction held 6 bases outside the gene matches. The CDR3 region is CASSRTGGKDNSPLHF. The CDR3 DNA reads as TGTGCCAGCAGCCGGACAGGGGGGAAGGATAATTCACCCCTCCACTTT.

The chain couples TRBV4-3 to TRBJ1-4; D not certain. The CDR3 contains 16 residues. Germline CDR1 reads LGHNA; CDR2 reads YSLEER. Between the trimmed V and J ends, which lost 0 bases and 2 bases, there was a span of 10 bases. CDR3 nucleotides: TGCGCCAGCAGCCAAGAGCCGCTGGGGACTAATGAAAAACTGTTTTTT. Protein: CASSQEPLGTNEKLFF.

The CDR3 spells CASSLSQGVETQYF. The CDR3 nucleotides read TGTGCCAGCAGCTTGTCTCAGGGCGTGGAGACCCAGTACTTC. V and J are TRBV5-6 and TRBJ2-5; possibly TRBD1 for D (5 bases). Germline V gives CDR1 SGHDT, CDR2 YYEEEE. CDR3 length: 14 residues. V lost 1 base and J 5 bases, leaving 12 bases between the germline ends.

In regard to this clone: In the same sample, other DNA sequences code for this CDR3. This sequence joins TRBV29-1 and TRBJ2-3; no clear D gene. Germline assignment: CDR1 SQVTM and CDR2 ANQGSEA. The V and J ends lost 6 bases and 4 bases respectively, with 8 bases between them. This CDR3 has 11 amino acids. The CDR3 bases are TGCAGCGTGAGCCCATCAGATACGCAGTATTTT. Translated: CSVSPSDTQYF.

This chain joins TRBV18 and TRBJ2-1; D is perhaps TRBD1 or TRBD2 (5 bases each). V was trimmed by 1 base and J by 0 bases, leaving 19 bases between them. The CDR3 runs 19 residues. CDR1 is KGHSH, CDR2 LQKENI, per germline. CDR3 sequence: CASSPLPMTLGGSYNEQFF. The CDR3 DNA follows: TGTGCCAGCTCACCACTCCCTATGACCCTTGGGGGCTCCTACAATGAGCAGTTCTTC.

This rearrangement joins TRBV25-1 to TRBJ2-7, with 7 positions matching TRBD1. V dropped 4 bases and J dropped 3; count of bases not matched to a gene: 3. Germline V gene data show CDR1 as MGHDK and CDR2 as SYGVNS. The CDR3 runs 13 residues. The CDR3 sequence is CASSASGGYEQYF. In DNA, the CDR3 is TGTGCCAGCAGTGCCTCAGGGGGCTACGAGCAGTACTTC.

This clone has only a few counts. V is TRBV9 and J is TRBJ1-3; D gene uncertain. Per germline, CDR1 SGDLS and CDR2 YYNGEE. Trimming left V 3 bases short and J 0 bases short, with 13 bases between. CDR3 length equals 16 residues. The CDR3 DNA sequence: TGTGCCAGCAGCGGGGAGGCCCGGAGCTCTGGAAACACCATATATTTT. It codes for CASSGEARSSGNTIYF.

In regard to this clone: The same CDR3 also results from other DNA sequences found in this sample. V and J are TRBV19 and TRBJ2-7; D is possibly TRBD2 (5 bases). Germline V gene data show CDR1 as LNHDA and CDR2 as SQIVND (reference sequence). The length of the CDR3 is 13 residues. Trimming left V 5 bases short and J 3 bases short, with 11 bases between. As DNA, the CDR3 is TGTGCCAGTAGTCGTGGGCGGGTCTACGAGCAGTACTTC. It is translated as CASSRGRVYEQYF. Based on the CDR3 plus reference TRBV19 and TRBJ2-7, the full variable domain is DGGITQSPKYLFRKEGQNVTLSCEQNLNHDAMYWYRQDPGQGLRLIYYSQIVNDFQKGDIAEGYSVSREKKESFPLTVTSAQKNPTAFYLCASSRGRVYEQYFGPGTRLTVT.

Comments on this clone: The same CDR3 can be traced to other DNA sequences in this sample. The rearrangement joins TRBV27 to TRBJ1-2; perhaps TRBD1 as D (5 bases). Trimming shortened V by 5 bases and J by 5 bases, and 12 bases separated the two germline ends. Germline CDR1 reads MNHEY; CDR2 reads SMNVEV (reference sequence). CDR3 length: 13 amino acids. CDR3 in DNA: TGTGCCAGCAGTCTGGGACCGTCTTATGGCTACACCTTC. Protein: CASSLGPSYGYTF.

Turning to this clone: Additional DNA sequences in this sample encode the identical CDR3. The V gene is TRBV2, the J gene TRBJ2-1, with TRBD2 matching over 14 bases. The V segment lost 3 bases and the J segment 7 bases; nucleotides outside the gene matches: 2. The CDR3 runs to 15 residues. Germline CDR1 is SNHLY and CDR2 is FYNNEI. The CDR3 loop reads CASSEGLAGVNEQFF. DNA for the CDR3: TGTGCCAGCAGTGAGGGACTAGCGGGAGTGAATGAGCAGTTCTTC.

The gene calls are TRBV29-1 and TRBJ2-1; 7 bases match TRBD1. Germline-derived CDR1 and CDR2 are SQVTM and ANQGSEA. The CDR3 contains 11 residues. V gave up 6 bases and J gave up 8 bases; unmatched junction bases: 4. CDR3 DNA: TGCAGCGTAAACAGGGGATATGAGCAGTTCTTC. Translating it yields CSVNRGYEQFF.